This record concerns one T cell receptor (beta chain) sequence. The antigen remains unidentified. An end of the junction does not agree with germline; a read error may underlie this. The source of the sample is a study of tumor and adjacent non-tumor tissue in lung cancer. Across the whole study: Each sample yielded around 4 million productive TCRbeta reads on average.

Whole-study findings and limits: Higher tumor TCR diversity was associated with shorter survival.

A modified ARM-PCR protocol with three rounds of nested PCR amplified TCRbeta. TCRdb recomputed calls from the multiplex PCR reads with MiXCR, one row per CDR3 protein. The sample holds 100,000 or so distinct CDR3 sequences, about 62% seen once. The template was RNA from unsorted bulk tissue. Distant lung tissue was collected more than 3 cm away from the tumor edge. Chemotherapy-naive patients with new lung cancer underwent thoracic surgery in China, August–late 2014. The CDR3 runs 15 residues. Germline CDR1 SGHAT, CDR2 FQNNGV. This clonotype was sampled from a man aged 25 to 40 with non-small cell lung cancer. The sequenced sample consisted of distant non-tumor lung tissue. J is TRBJ1-1 and V is TRBV11-2; possible D gene TRBD1, 6 bases. In DNA, the CDR3 is TGTGCCAACAGCGTAGGTCAGGGGATAAACACTGAAGCTTTCTTT. It translates to CANSVGQGINTEAFF.